This T cell receptor beta chain was sequenced during a study of identical twins. TCRdb independently ran MiXCR on the 5' RACE reads; one entry per CDR3 protein. The table has some 790,000 distinct CDR3 sequences, 18% seen once. Per germline, CDR1 SGHRS and CDR2 YFSETQ. V lost 3 bases to trimming and J lost 7 bases; unmatched junction nucleotides: 7. The CDR3 contains 14 residues. This clonotype was detected ten times or more. This same sample was also taken into another study, of T cells expressing NK-cell markers. That paper adds: A range of roughly 1.0-7.0% of CD8+ T cells consisted of dominant NKG2C+ clonotypes in 5 to 7 donors. These clonotypes also led the CD3+CD56-NKG2C+ fraction in a few donors.

The V and J genes are TRBV5-1 and TRBJ2-1; 7 positions match TRBD2. This TCR was recovered from a woman younger than 35 in good health. Material: PBMCs. CDR3 amino acids: CASSSQTGGNEQFF. The CDR3 nucleotides are TGCGCCAGCAGCTCCCAGACGGGGGGAAATGAGCAGTTCTTC. Full variable domain (remainder filled in from reference TRBV5-1 and TRBJ2-1): KAGVTQTPRYLIKTRGQQVTLSCSPISGHRSVSWYQQTPGQGLQFLFEYFSETQRNKGNFPGRFSGRQFSNSRSEMNVSTLELGDSALYLCASSSQTGGNEQFFGPGTRLTVL.